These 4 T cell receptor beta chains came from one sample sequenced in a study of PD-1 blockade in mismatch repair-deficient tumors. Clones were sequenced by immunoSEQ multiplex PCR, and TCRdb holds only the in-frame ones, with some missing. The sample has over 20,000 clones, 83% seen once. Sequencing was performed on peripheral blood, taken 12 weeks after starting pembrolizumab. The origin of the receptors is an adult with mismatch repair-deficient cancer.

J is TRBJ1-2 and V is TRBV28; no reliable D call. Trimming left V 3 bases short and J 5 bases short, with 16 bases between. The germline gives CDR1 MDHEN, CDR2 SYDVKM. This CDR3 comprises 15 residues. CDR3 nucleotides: TGTGCCAGCAGTTTGGTCCCCGGGTGGCTGTATGGCTACACCTTC. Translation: CASSLVPGWLYGYTF.

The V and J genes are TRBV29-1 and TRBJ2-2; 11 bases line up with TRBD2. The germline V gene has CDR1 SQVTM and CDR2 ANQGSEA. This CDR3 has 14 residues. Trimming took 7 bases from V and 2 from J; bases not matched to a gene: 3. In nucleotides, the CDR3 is TGCAGCGCCGGGACTAGCGGAAACACCGGGGAGCTGTTTTTT. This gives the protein CSAGTSGNTGELFF.

The CDR3 DNA sequence: TGTGCCTGGGTGGGGACTCATGAGACAGATACGCAGTATTTT. Amino acid sequence: CAWVGTHETDTQYF. V and J are TRBV30 and TRBJ2-3, with a possible D match to TRBD2 (6 bases). Trimming cost V 5 bases and J 3 bases, with 15 bases left between them. The CDR3 has 14 residues. CDR1 is GTSNPN, CDR2 SVGIG, per germline (reference sequence).

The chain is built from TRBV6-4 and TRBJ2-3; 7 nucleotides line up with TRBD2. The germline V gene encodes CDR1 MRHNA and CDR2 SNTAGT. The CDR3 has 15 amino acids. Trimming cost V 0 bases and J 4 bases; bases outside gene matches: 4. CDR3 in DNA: TGTGCCAGCAGTGACTCGGGCGGGAGCGCAGATACGCAGTATTTT. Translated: CASSDSGGSADTQYF.